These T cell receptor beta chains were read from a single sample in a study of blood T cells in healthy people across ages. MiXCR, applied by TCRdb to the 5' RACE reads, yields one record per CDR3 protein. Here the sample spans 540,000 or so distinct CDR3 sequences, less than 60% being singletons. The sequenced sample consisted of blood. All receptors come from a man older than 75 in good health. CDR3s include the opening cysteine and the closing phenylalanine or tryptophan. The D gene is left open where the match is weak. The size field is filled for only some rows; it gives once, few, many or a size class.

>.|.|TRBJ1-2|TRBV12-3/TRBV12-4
TGTGCCAGCATGGGGGGGGTCTATGGCTACACCTTC
CASMGGVYGYTF
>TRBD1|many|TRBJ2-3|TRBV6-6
TGTGCCAGCAACACCCCGGGACAGACTAGCACAGATACGCAGTATTTT
CASNTPGQTSTDTQYF
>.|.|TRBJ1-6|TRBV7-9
TGTGCTAGTCGGAGCGAGGGCGGGTATAATTCACCCCTCCACTTT
CASRSEGGYNSPLHF
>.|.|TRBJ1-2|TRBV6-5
TGTGCCAGCAGTTACGACCTGGACCGCGCTGTAGGCTACACCTTC
CASSYDLDRAVGYTF
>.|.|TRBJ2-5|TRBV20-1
TGCAGTGCCCCCGGACAGTTCCAAGAGACCCAGTACTTC
CSAPGQFQETQYF
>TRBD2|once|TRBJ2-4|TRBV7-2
TGTGCCAGCATGATTATAGCGGGTGGGGGACGGGATGAGCAGTACTTC
CASMIIAGGGRDEQYF
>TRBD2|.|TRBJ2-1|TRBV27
TGTGCCAGCAGTTCCTTCCCCCCCAGCGGGGGGGCGTATGAGCAGTTCTTC
CASSSFPPSGGAYEQFF
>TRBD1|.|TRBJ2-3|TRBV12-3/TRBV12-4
TGTGCCAGCACCCGTGGATGGGGACAGAGCGCAGATACGCAGTATTTT
CASTRGWGQSADTQYF
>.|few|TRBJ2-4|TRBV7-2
TGTGCCAGCAGCTCAAGCTTCGGGAAGGGCGGCATTCAGTACTTC
CASSSSFGKGGIQYF
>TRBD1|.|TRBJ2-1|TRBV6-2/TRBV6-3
TGTGCCAGCAGTTACTCGACAGGGGACTACAATGAGCAGTTCTTC
CASSYSTGDYNEQFF
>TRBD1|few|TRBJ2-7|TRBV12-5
TGTGCTAGTGGTTCCCCCCCGGGACAGAGAACCTACGAGCAGTACTTC
CASGSPPGQRTYEQYF
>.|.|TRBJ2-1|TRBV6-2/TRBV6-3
TGTGCCAGCAGTTACGGACGGAGCAATGAGCAGTTCTTC
CASSYGRSNEQFF
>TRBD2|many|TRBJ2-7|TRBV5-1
TGCGCCAGCAGCGGGCGCGGGAGCTTCGACGAGCAGTACTTC
CASSGRGSFDEQYF
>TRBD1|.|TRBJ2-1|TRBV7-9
TGTGCCAGCAGCTTTGGACAGGGGGGCTACAATGAGCAGTTCTTC
CASSFGQGGYNEQFF
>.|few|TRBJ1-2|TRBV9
TGTGCCAGCACCCTGAATGGGAAATATGGCTACACCTTC
CASTLNGKYGYTF
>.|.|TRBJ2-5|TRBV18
TGTGCCAGCTCACCGACTATAAGGCAAGAGACCCAGTACTTC
CASSPTIRQETQYF
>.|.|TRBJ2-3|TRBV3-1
TGTGCCAGCAGCCAAGATAAGGATACGCAGTATTTT
CASSQDKDTQYF
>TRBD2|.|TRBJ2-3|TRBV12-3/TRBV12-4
TGTGCCAGCAGCCCTGGGACTAGCGGGGGTTCTAGCACAGATACGCAGTATTTT
CASSPGTSGGSSTDTQYF
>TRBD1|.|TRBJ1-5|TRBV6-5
TGTGCCAGCAGTTCCGGGACAGGGCCCTTTAGCAATCAGCCCCAGCATTTT
CASSSGTGPFSNQPQHF
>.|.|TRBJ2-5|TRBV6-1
TGTGCCAGCAGCAACCCGGGAGGCAGGGGTTGGGAGACCCAGTACTTC
CASSNPGGRGWETQYF
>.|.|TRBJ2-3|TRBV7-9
TGTGCCAGCAGAGCCGGGGGAGAGAGCACAGATACGCAGTATTTT
CASRAGGESTDTQYF
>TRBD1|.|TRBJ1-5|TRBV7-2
TGTGCCAGCAGCTCGGGGACAGGGCCGGATCAGCCCCAGCATTTT
CASSSGTGPDQPQHF
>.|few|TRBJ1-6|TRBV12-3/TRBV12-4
TGTGCCAGCAGTCCGATGGGGGGGGCGGAATCACCCCTCCACTTT
CASSPMGGAESPLHF
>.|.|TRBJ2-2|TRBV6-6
TGTGCCAGCACTCTAGACCTAGCCGGGGAGCTGTTTTTT
CASTLDLAGELFF
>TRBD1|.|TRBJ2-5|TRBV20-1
TGCAGTGCTAGAGTGACAGGGGTTGAGACCCAGTACTTC
CSARVTGVETQYF
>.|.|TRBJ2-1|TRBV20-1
TGCAGTGCTAGTAAAAGGGCCAATGAGCAGTTCTTC
CSASKRANEQFF
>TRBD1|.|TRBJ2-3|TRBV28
TGTGCCAGCAGTCCGTGGGACAGGGTGACAGATACGCAGTATTTT
CASSPWDRVTDTQYF
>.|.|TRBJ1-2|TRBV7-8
TGTGCCAGCAGCGTTCAAGGGGCAGACTATGGCTACACCTTC
CASSVQGADYGYTF
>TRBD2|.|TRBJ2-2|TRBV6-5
TGTGCCAGCAGTTACCCCTCTGAACTAGCGGCGAACACCGGGGAGCTGTTTTTT
CASSYPSELAANTGELFF
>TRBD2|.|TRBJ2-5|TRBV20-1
TGCAGTCAAGGGACTAGTAAAGAGACCCAGTACTTC
CSQGTSKETQYF
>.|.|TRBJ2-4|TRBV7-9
TGTGCCAGCAGCCCGGGACTCCCGGGGCTCCAGTACTTC
CASSPGLPGLQYF
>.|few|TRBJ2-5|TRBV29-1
TGCAGCGTTGGGGCAGGAGGTCGCCAAGAGACCCAGTACTTC
CSVGAGGRQETQYF
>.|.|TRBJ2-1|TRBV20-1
TGCAGTGCTAATCCGGGACTCGGTCACAATGAGCAGTTCTTC
CSANPGLGHNEQFF